The sequence of this T cell receptor (beta chain) was determined in a study of T cell changes during pregnancy in multiple sclerosis. Sequenced by immunoSEQ multiplex PCR; TCRdb stores in-frame clones only, minus some. The sample holds tens of thousands of clones, roughly 91% seen once. Trimming stripped 4 bases from V and 1 base from J, with 16 bases between. Germline V gene sequence: CDR1 PRHDT, CDR2 FYEKMQ (reference sequence). The CDR3 is 16 amino acids. Sequences were derived from CD4+ T cells from peripheral blood mononuclear cells, sampled in the third trimester of pregnancy. The rearrangement joins TRBV13 to TRBJ1-1; possible D gene TRBD1, 6 bases. The receptor was derived from a female donor in good health, enrolled as a control in a pregnancy study. CDR3 bases: TGTGCCAGCAGCTCGGCCGGACAGCGAGGGAACACTGAAGCTTTCTTT. Translated: CASSSAGQRGNTEAFF.